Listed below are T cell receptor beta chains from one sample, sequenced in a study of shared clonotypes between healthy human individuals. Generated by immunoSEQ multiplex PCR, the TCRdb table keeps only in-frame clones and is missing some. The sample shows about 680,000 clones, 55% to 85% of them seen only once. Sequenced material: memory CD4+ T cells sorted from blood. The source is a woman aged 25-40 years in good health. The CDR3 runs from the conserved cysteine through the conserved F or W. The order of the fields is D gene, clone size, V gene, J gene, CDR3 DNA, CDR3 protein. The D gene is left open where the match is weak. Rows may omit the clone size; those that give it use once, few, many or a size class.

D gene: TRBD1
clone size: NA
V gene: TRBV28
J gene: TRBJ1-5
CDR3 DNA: TGTGCCAGCTCGCCGGGACAGGGGAAGCCCCAGCATTTT
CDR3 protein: CASSPGQGKPQHF

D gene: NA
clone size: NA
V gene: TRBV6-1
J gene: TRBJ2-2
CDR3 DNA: TGTGCCAGCTCGCGGGACGGCGGGAACACCGGGGAGCTGTTTTTT
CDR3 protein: CASSRDGGNTGELFF

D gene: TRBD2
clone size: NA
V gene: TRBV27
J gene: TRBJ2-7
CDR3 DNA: TGTGCCAGCAGTCCCTATGCCGGGAGGGCGGGATCCTACGAGCAGTACTTC
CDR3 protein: CASSPYAGRAGSYEQYF

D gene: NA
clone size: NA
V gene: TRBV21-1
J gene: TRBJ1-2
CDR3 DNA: TGTGCCAGCAGCAAAGTTAGACCGAACTTTTATGGCTACACCTTC
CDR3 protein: CASSKVRPNFYGYTF

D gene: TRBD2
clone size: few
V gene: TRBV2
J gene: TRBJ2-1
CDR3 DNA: TGTGCCAGCAAGTGGTCTAGCGGGAGTAATGAGCAGTTCTTC
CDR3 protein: CASKWSSGSNEQFF

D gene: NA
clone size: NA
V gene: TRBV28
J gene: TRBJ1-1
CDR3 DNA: TGTGCCAGCACAGGGGCGGACACTGAAGCTTTCTTT
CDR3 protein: CASTGADTEAFF

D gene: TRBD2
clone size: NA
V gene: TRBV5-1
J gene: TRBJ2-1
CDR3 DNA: TGCGCCAGCAGCCTAACTAGCGGGGCCTACAATGAGCAGTTCTTC
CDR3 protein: CASSLTSGAYNEQFF

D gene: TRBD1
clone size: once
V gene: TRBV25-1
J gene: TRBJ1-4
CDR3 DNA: TGTGCCAGCACCCAATGGGCGACAGGGAATGAAAAACTGTTTTTT
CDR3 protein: CASTQWATGNEKLFF

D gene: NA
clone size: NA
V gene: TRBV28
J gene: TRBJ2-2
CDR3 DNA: TGTGCCAGCAGTTTTTCAGTAGCCGTCGGGGAGCTGTTTTTT
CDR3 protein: CASSFSVAVGELFF

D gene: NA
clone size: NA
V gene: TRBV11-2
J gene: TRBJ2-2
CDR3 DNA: TGTGCCAGCAGCTTACTTAGCGGCGCGAACACCGGGGAGCTGTTTTTT
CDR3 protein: CASSLLSGANTGELFF

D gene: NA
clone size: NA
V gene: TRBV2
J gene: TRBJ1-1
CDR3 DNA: TGTGCCAGCAGTGCTTGGGGGGTGGGCACTGAAGCTTTCTTT
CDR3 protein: CASSAWGVGTEAFF

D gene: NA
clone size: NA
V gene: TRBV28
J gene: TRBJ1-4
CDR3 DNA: TGTGCCAGCAGATCATCAGGAGGTGACGAAAAACTGTTTTTT
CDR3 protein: CASRSSGGDEKLFF

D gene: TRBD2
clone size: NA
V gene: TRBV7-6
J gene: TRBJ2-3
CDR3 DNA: TGTGCCAGCAGCACACTAGCGGGAGGGGATACGCAGTATTTT
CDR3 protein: CASSTLAGGDTQYF

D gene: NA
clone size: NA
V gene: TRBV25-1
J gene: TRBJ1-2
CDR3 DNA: TGTGCCAGCAGTGAAAAGGGGCCGAAGTATGGCTACACCTTC
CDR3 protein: CASSEKGPKYGYTF

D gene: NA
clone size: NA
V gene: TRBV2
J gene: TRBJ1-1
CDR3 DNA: TGTGCCAGCAGCCGCGGGGGTGAAAACACTGAAGCTTTCTTT
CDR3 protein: CASSRGGENTEAFF

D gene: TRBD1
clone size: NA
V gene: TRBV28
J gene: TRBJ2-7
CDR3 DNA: TGTGCCAGCAGTGCCGCAGGGGGTTACACCTACGAGCAGTACTTC
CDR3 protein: CASSAAGGYTYEQYF

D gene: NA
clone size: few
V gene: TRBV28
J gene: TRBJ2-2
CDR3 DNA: TGTGCCAGCAGACCTAAGATCCGGGACAAAAGGACCGGGGAGCTGTTTTTT
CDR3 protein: CASRPKIRDKRTGELFF

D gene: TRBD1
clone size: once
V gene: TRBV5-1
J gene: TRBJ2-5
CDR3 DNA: TGCGCCAGCAGCTCGGACAGGGGGGGAGAGACCCAGTACTTC
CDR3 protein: CASSSDRGGETQYF

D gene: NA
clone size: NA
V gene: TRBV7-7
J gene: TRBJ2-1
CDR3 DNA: TGTGCCAGCAGCTCATCCCCGGGCTACAATGAGCAGTTCTTC
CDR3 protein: CASSSSPGYNEQFF

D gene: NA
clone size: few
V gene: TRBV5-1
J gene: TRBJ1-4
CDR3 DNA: TGCGCCAGCAGCTTGGTCCACAGCGATGAAAAACTGTTTTTT
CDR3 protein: CASSLVHSDEKLFF

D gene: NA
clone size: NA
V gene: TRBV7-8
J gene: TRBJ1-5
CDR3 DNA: TGTGCCAGCAGCTTAGTGAAGGGCGGTCAGCCCCAGCATTTT
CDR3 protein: CASSLVKGGQPQHF